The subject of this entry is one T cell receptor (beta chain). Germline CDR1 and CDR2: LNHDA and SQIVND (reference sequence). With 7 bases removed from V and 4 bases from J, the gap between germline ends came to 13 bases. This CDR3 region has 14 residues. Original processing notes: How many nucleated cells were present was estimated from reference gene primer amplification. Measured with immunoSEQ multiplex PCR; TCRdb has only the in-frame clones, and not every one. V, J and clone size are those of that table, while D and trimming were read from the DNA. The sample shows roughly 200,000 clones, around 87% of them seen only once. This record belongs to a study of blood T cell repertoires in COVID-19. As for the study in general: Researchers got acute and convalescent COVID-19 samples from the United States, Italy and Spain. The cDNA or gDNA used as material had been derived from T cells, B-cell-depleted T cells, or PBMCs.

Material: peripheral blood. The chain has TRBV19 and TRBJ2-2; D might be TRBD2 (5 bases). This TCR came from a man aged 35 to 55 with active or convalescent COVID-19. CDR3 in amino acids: CASKTGSATGELFF. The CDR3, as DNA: TGTGCCAGTAAGACGGGATCTGCCACCGGGGAGCTGTTTTTT.